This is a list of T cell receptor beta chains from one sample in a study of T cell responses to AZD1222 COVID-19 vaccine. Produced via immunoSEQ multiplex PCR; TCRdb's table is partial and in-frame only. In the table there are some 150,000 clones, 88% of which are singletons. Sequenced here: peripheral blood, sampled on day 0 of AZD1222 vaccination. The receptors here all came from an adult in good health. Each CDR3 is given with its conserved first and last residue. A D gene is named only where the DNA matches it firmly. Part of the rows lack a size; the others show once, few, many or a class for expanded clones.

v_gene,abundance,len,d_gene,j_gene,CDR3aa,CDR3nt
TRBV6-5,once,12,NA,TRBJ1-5,CASSSQGQPQHF,TGTGCCAGCAGTTCACAGGGACAGCCCCAGCATTTT
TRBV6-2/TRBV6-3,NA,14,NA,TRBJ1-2,CASSYEARWEGYTF,TGTGCCAGCAGTTACGAGGCCCGCTGGGAAGGCTACACCTTC
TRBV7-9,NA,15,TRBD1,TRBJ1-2,CASRSSGGQGTGYTF,TGTGCCAGCAGGTCAAGCGGAGGACAGGGGACTGGCTACACCTTC
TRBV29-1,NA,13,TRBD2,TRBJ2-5,CSAGLADQETQYF,TGCAGCGCGGGACTAGCGGACCAAGAGACCCAGTACTTC
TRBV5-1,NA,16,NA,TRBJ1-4,CASSLGYERNNEKLFF,TGCGCCAGCAGCTTGGGGTACGAGAGGAATAATGAAAAACTGTTTTTT
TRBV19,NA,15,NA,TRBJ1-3,CASSIPSRTGNTIYF,TGTGCCAGTAGTATCCCCAGCAGGACCGGAAACACCATATATTTT
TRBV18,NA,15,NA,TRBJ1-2,CASSPAGSGSYGYTF,TGTGCCAGCTCACCTGCGGGATCCGGCTCCTATGGCTACACCTTC
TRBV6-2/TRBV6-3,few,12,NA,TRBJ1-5,CASSLKYGPPHF,TGTGCCAGCAGTCTTAAGTATGGGCCGCCGCATTTT
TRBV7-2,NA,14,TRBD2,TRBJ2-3,CAGEVGLRGGTQYF,TGTGCCGGGGAAGTGGGGCTGCGGGGGGGTACGCAGTATTTT
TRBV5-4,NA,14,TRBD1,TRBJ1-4,CASSLQGAVEKLFF,TGTGCCAGCAGCTTGCAGGGGGCGGTAGAAAAACTGTTTTTT
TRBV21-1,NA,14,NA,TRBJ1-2,CASSKGPLGYGYTF,TGTGCCAGCAGCAAAGGCCCTTTAGGGTATGGCTACACCTTC
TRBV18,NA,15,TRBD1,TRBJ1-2,CASSPQTGILYGYTF,TGTGCCAGCTCACCGCAGACAGGGATCCTCTATGGCTACACCTTC
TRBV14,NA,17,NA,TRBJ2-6,CASSLTGSAGGANVLTF,TGTGCCAGCAGCCTGACCGGGTCCGCGGGGGGGGCCAACGTCCTGACTTTC
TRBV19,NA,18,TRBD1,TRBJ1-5,CASSTSPGTGGSLQPQHF,TGTGCCAGTAGTACCTCCCCGGGGACAGGGGGTAGTCTTCAGCCCCAGCATTTT
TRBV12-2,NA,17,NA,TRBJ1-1,CASRPRRRPQGNTEAFF,TGTGCAAGTCGCCCCCGGCGAAGGCCTCAGGGGAACACTGAAGCTTTCTTT
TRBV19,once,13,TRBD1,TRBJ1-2,CASSFDRGDGYTF,TGTGCCAGTAGTTTTGACAGGGGGGATGGCTACACCTTC
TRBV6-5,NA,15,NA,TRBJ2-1,CASSGTGPTYNEQFF,TGTGCCAGCAGCGGTACAGGGCCGACCTACAATGAGCAGTTCTTC
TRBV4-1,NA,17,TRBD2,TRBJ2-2,CASSQDLPAGGPGELFF,TGCGCCAGCAGCCAAGATTTACCAGCGGGGGGTCCCGGGGAGCTGTTTTTT
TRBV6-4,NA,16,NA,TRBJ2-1,CASSDSTASSYNEQFF,TGTGCCAGCAGTGACTCGACAGCGAGCTCCTACAATGAGCAGTTCTTC
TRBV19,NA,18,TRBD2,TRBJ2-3,CASSIQSGGAPGTDTQYF,TGTGCCAGTAGTATCCAGAGCGGGGGGGCCCCCGGCACAGATACGCAGTATTTT
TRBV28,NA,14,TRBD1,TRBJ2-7,CASRRTGKGYEQYF,TGTGCCAGCCGCAGGACAGGAAAGGGCTACGAGCAGTACTTC
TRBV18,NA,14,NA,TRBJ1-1,CASSPRQAETEAFF,TGTGCCAGCTCACCACGGCAGGCTGAGACTGAAGCTTTCTTT
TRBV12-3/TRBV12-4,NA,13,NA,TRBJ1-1,CASLFVRGGAAFF,TGTGCCAGCCTTTTCGTTAGGGGAGGGGCGGCTTTCTTT
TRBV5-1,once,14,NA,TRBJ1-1,CASSWYGGNTEAFF,TGCGCCAGCAGCTGGTACGGGGGGAACACTGAAGCTTTCTTT
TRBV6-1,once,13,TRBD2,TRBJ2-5,CASSDSGGWTQYF,TGTGCCAGCAGTGATAGCGGGGGTTGGACCCAGTACTTC
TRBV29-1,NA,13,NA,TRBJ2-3,CSAGTGPTDTQYF,TGCAGCGCTGGGACCGGGCCCACAGATACGCAGTATTTT
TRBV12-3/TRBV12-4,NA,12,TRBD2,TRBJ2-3,CATSRREDTQYF,TGTGCCACCAGCCGGCGGGAGGATACGCAGTATTTT
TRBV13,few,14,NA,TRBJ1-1,CASSLGLRLPEAFF,TGTGCCAGCAGCTTAGGCCTAAGGTTACCTGAAGCTTTCTTT
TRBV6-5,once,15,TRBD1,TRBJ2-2,CASRRQGAVTGELFF,TGTGCCAGCAGAAGACAGGGGGCCGTCACCGGGGAGCTGTTTTTT
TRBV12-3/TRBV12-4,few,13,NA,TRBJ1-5,CASSFYHNQPQHF,TGTGCCAGCAGTTTTTATCACAATCAGCCCCAGCATTTT
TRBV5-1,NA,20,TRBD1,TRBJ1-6,CASSLYRGQGAVSYNSPLHF,TGCGCCAGCAGCTTGTACCGTGGACAGGGGGCCGTCTCCTATAATTCACCCCTCCACTTT
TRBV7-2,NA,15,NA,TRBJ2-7,CASSPTTGSSYEQYF,TGTGCCAGCAGCCCAACAACCGGGAGTTCCTACGAGCAGTACTTC
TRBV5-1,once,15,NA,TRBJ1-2,CASSSAPHRVSGYTF,TGCGCCAGCAGCTCCGCGCCCCACAGGGTTAGTGGCTACACCTTC
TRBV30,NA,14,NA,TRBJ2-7,CAWRDRISSYEQYF,TGTGCCTGGAGGGATAGGATTAGCTCCTACGAGCAGTACTTC